These T cell receptor beta chains were read from a single sample in a study of blood T cell repertoires in COVID-19. Clones were read by immunoSEQ multiplex PCR, and TCRdb kept only the in-frame ones, dropping some. Of over 450,000 clones in the sample, roughly nine tenths were seen once. Sequenced input: peripheral blood. The receptors derive from a woman in her 50s with COVID-19, enrolled during active disease. CDR3s include the opening cysteine and the closing phenylalanine or tryptophan. A D gene is named only where the DNA matches it firmly.

length | V | D | CDR3
14 | TRBV3-1/TRBV3-2 | NA | CASSQGVSTDTQYF
15 | TRBV13 | TRBD1 | CASSLSPDRVNEQFF
14 | TRBV25-1 | NA | CASSDWRAFGELFF
14 | TRBV2 | TRBD1 | CASRTNTGVDEQYF
14 | TRBV25-1 | NA | CASSETGRDYGYTF
15 | TRBV19 | TRBD2 | CASSPRLAGAYEQYF
17 | TRBV6-1 | NA | CASSEGPVSSYNSPLHF
14 | TRBV7-2 | NA | CASGSEGAREKLFF
15 | TRBV19 | NA | CASSIDRGSNQPQHF
12 | TRBV5-1 | NA | CASREGSYEQYF
10 | TRBV19 | NA | CASSQGEAFF
16 | TRBV6-6 | TRBD2 | CASSSRIAGESETQYF
15 | TRBV5-1 | TRBD1 | CASSLGDRFTDTQYF
11 | TRBV25-1 | NA | CASQAQSGLFF
14 | TRBV9 | NA | CASSVAGTPYEQYF
11 | TRBV2 | NA | CASSAAGEQFF
15 | TRBV6-4 | TRBD1 | CASSDSGTGLEGYTF
13 | TRBV12-3/TRBV12-4 | NA | CASRGDLKNIQYF
16 | TRBV3-1/TRBV3-2 | TRBD1 | CASRDGTGGLGTEAFF
16 | TRBV27 | TRBD1 | CASSPTKGQAYYGYTF
14 | TRBV9 | NA | CASSVGSMNTEAFF
15 | TRBV2 | NA | CASSERGSGANVLTF
12 | TRBV30 | NA | CAWSVRAGPQHF
14 | TRBV30 | NA | CAFGSGSYNSPLHF
13 | TRBV5-1 | NA | CASSFYAGTEAFF
11 | TRBV12-5 | NA | CASAVSYEQYF
12 | TRBV7-2 | NA | CASSLGGDTIYF
14 | TRBV5-4 | NA | CASSFGAGGNTIYF
15 | TRBV6-1 | NA | CASSEYTGLDTEAFF
17 | TRBV6-1 | NA | CASSEISLRTSTDTQYF
14 | TRBV27 | NA | CASSLTRRDTEAFF
15 | TRBV5-4 | NA | CASSPGEGDNEKLFF
15 | TRBV7-2 | TRBD2 | CASSLFAGGIYEQYF
15 | TRBV19 | NA | CASSIDVEYPREAFF
14 | TRBV11-1 | NA | CASRWTPSYNEQFF
15 | TRBV19 | NA | CASRDGGTGNEKLFF
14 | TRBV15 | NA | CATSRDEGRGPQHF
16 | TRBV5-6 | TRBD1 | CASRELGQGAWYGYTF
15 | TRBV30 | TRBD2 | CAWSAGLGTYNEQFF
16 | TRBV7-9 | TRBD1 | CASSLAVGQGGYEQYF
15 | TRBV5-1 | NA | CASSLDLPGATEAFF
15 | TRBV15 | NA | CATSRDRSYQETQYF
13 | TRBV9 | TRBD1 | CASSLQQGSEAFF
14 | TRBV30 | NA | CAWSGVIAGYGYTF
17 | TRBV5-1 | TRBD2 | CASSPEPSGGAKETQYF
12 | TRBV25-1 | NA | CASSESGYEQYF
13 | TRBV30 | NA | CAWSVQGETEAFF
14 | TRBV19 | TRBD1 | CASSGQGGPYEQYF
12 | TRBV27 | NA | CASRSMAYEQYF
14 | TRBV19 | NA | CASSLPRVGYGYTF
15 | TRBV7-2 | TRBD1 | CASSLEGTGDYGYTF
17 | TRBV6-1 | NA | CASSEGIRDAYNSPLHF
15 | TRBV5-4 | NA | CASSFGRQAVGGYTF
13 | TRBV12-3/TRBV12-4 | NA | CASSSRGRDTQYF
15 | TRBV9 | NA | CASSVGNTGPDIQYF
13 | TRBV24-1 | NA | CATSDGGSHGYTF